This entry lists 32 T cell receptor beta chains sequenced from one sample in a study of shared clonotypes between healthy human individuals. Profiling relied on immunoSEQ multiplex PCR, and the TCRdb table lists in-frame clones only, not all of them. Of more than 2 million clones in the sample, approximately 94% were seen once. The naive CD8 fraction comprised CD45RO-negative cells positively selected for CCR7 and excluded terminally differentiated effector memory CD45RA+ cells. Sequencing was done on a sample of naive CD8+ T cells sorted from blood. These receptors originate from a man younger than 35 in good health.

This clone was counted only a few times. The chain recombines TRBV7-2 with TRBJ1-1; no clear D gene. Germline V gene sequence: CDR1 SGHTA, CDR2 FQGNSA. The CDR3 covers 14 residues. Trimming removed 1 base at V and 1 base at J, with 7 bases between. DNA of the CDR3: TGTGCCAGCAGCTTAGTTTCGCGGAACACTGAAGCTTTCTTT. This translates into CASSLVSRNTEAFF.

V gene TRBV5-1 combines with J gene TRBJ1-2; TRBD1 aligns across 8 bases. Trimming took 2 bases from V and 8 from J; bases not matched to a gene: 8. This CDR3 is built from 14 residues. Germline V gives CDR1 SGHRS, CDR2 YFSETQ. The CDR3 loop is CASSLGSGGEGYTF. Written as DNA, the CDR3 is TGCGCCAGCAGCTTAGGATCAGGGGGCGAGGGCTACACCTTC.

The chain recombines TRBV30 with TRBJ2-7, with D tentatively TRBD1 (5 bases). Germline assignment: CDR1 GTSNPN and CDR2 SVGIG (reference sequence). Trimming took 5 bases from V and 0 from J, leaving 11 bases between them. The CDR3 totals 13 residues. In DNA form, the CDR3 reads TGTGCCTGGCGGACAAGGAGCTCCTACGAGCAGTACTTC. The encoded protein is CAWRTRSSYEQYF.

This rearrangement joins TRBV9 to TRBJ2-5; D remains unclear. Germline V gives CDR1 SGDLS, CDR2 YYNGEE. Trimming stripped 3 bases from V and 4 bases from J, with 7 bases between. There are 12 residues in the CDR3. The CDR3 is CASSDTLETQYF. DNA of the CDR3: TGTGCCAGCAGCGACACCTTAGAGACCCAGTACTTC.

The V and J genes are TRBV2 and TRBJ1-1, with a tentative D call TRBD1 (5 bases). The CDR3 totals 13 residues. CDR1 and CDR2 (germline): SNHLY, FYNNEI. Trimming left V 7 bases short and J 3 bases short, with 12 bases between. The CDR3 region has the DNA TGTGCCAGCAAGCAGGGCAGTTACACTGAAGCTTTCTTT. This codes for CASKQGSYTEAFF.

This sequence joins TRBV2 and TRBJ2-3; 13 bases align to TRBD2. The CDR3 consists of 16 residues. CDR1 SNHLY and CDR2 FYNNEI come from the germline V gene. The J segment lost 1 base and the V segment lost 5 bases, leaving 3 bases of the junction unmatched. This CDR3 reads CASSRTSGRGTDTQYF. CDR3 in DNA: TGTGCCAGCAGTCGAACTAGCGGGAGGGGCACAGATACGCAGTATTTT.

The V call is TRBV28, the J call TRBJ1-6, with 10 bases matching TRBD1. Germline loops: CDR1 MDHEN, CDR2 SYDVKM. V shed 10 bases and J 6 bases; nucleotides not matched to a gene: 6. There are 14 residues in the CDR3. This chain's CDR3 is CATAGTGVNSPLHF. In DNA, the CDR3 is TGTGCCACGGCAGGGACAGGGGTTAATTCACCCCTCCACTTT.

A note on this clone: The junction departs from the called germline gene at one end, perhaps through a read error. At the DNA level, this CDR3 is encoded by other sequences in the same sample as well. The rearrangement links TRBV4-2 to TRBJ1-2; weak D call: TRBD1 (6 bases). CDR1 LGHNA and CDR2 YNFKEQ come from the germline V gene. This CDR3 is built from 13 residues. CDR3 amino acids: CASSQDNVQGPSF. DNA for the CDR3: TGTGCCAGCAGCCAAGATAATGTTCAGGGGCCATCTTTC.

V gene TRBV4-1 combines with J gene TRBJ1-4; 10 bases are shared with TRBD1. V dropped 0 bases and J dropped 7; count of bases not matched to a gene: 2. The germline V gene has CDR1 MGHRA and CDR2 YSYEKL. This CDR3 has 15 residues. The CDR3 sequence is CASSQDGTGAEKLFF. The DNA of the CDR3 is TGCGCCAGCAGCCAAGATGGGACAGGGGCTGAAAAACTGTTTTTT.

Worth noting for this clone: The sample has other DNA sequences that encode this CDR3 too. The rearrangement uses TRBV28 and TRBJ2-2; D is perhaps TRBD1 or TRBD2 (5 bases each). Germline CDR1 and CDR2: MDHEN and SYDVKM. Trimming removed 3 bases at V and 5 bases at J, with 10 bases between. This CDR3 region has 14 residues. The CDR3 loop reads CASSLRGRTGELFF. CDR3 nucleotide sequence: TGTGCCAGCAGTTTGAGGGGTCGTACCGGGGAGCTGTTTTTT.

This clone has only one observation. The chain joins TRBV5-8 to TRBJ2-1; maybe TRBD1 (6 bases). The CDR3 totals 15 residues. V shed 4 bases and J shed 0 bases, with 11 bases lying between them. In germline, CDR1 is SGHTS, CDR2 YDEGEE. Written as DNA, the CDR3 is TGTGCCAGCAGCGTTACAGGGAGCTCCTACAATGAGCAGTTCTTC. Residues: CASSVTGSSYNEQFF.

This clone showed up just a few times. A much more abundant neighbour one base away suggests this may be a read error. The chain carries TRBV7-6 and TRBJ1-1; D is unclear. This CDR3 has 12 amino acids. The ends were cut back, 1 base at V and 3 bases at J, with 3 bases in the middle. The germline V gene encodes CDR1 SGHVS and CDR2 FNYEAQ. The CDR3 nucleotides are TGTGCCAGCAGCTTAGAGGACACTGAAGCTTTCTTT. It is translated as CASSLEDTEAFF. Based on the CDR3 plus reference TRBV7-6 and TRBJ1-1, the full variable domain is GAGVSQSPRYKVTKRGQDVALRCDPISGHVSLYWYRQALGQGPEFLTYFNYEAQQDKSGLPNDRFSAERPEGSISTLTIQRTEQRDSAMYRCASSLEDTEAFFGQGTRLTVV.

The V gene is TRBV2, the J gene TRBJ2-1; D is uncertain. The V and J ends lost 4 bases and 5 bases respectively, with 6 bases between them. CDR1 is SNHLY and CDR2 is FYNNEI in the germline V gene. This CDR3 comprises 12 residues. This CDR3 is CASSAPNNEQFF. CDR3 bases: TGTGCCAGCAGTGCTCCAAACAATGAGCAGTTCTTC.

This clone was recorded only once. The genes are TRBV12-5 and TRBJ2-3; D not resolved. The germline V gene encodes CDR1 LGHNT and CDR2 FRNRAP. This CDR3 is 12 amino acids long. Trimming removed 4 bases from V and 6 bases from J, with 8 bases in between. The CDR3: CASGSTLDTQYF. The CDR3 DNA is TGTGCTAGTGGTTCGACCTTGGATACGCAGTATTTT.

The rearrangement joins TRBV28 to TRBJ2-7; 8 bases align to TRBD2. V trimming: 1 base; J trimming: 6 bases; junction bases outside the gene matches: 5. The CDR3 totals 14 residues. CDR1 is MDHEN and CDR2 is SYDVKM in the germline V gene. The CDR3 DNA reads as TGTGCCAGCAGTTTATACGGCGGGGGGCGCGAGCAGTACTTC. As protein: CASSLYGGGREQYF. Supplemented by reference TRBV28 and TRBJ2-7, the full variable domain reads DVKVTQSSRYLVKRTGEKVFLECVQDMDHENMFWYRQDPGLGLRLIYFSYDVKMKEKGDIPEGYSVSREKKERFSLILESASTNQTSMYLCASSLYGGGREQYFGPGTRLTVT.

J is TRBJ2-3 and V is TRBV6-5; D possibly matches TRBD1 or TRBD2 (5 bases each). Trimming took 0 bases from V and 4 from J, leaving 8 bases between them. CDR1 and CDR2 from the germline V gene are MNHEY and SVGAGI. The CDR3 has 14 amino acids. This chain's CDR3 is CASSYSSGPDTQYF. CDR3 coding DNA: TGTGCCAGCAGTTACTCGTCGGGGCCAGATACGCAGTATTTT.

The chain couples TRBV30 to TRBJ2-7; D remains unclear. In germline, CDR1 is GTSNPN, CDR2 SVGIG (reference sequence). The CDR3 loop spans 11 amino acids. The V and J ends lost 4 bases and 3 bases respectively, with 7 bases between them. CDR3 protein: CAWTDNYEQYF. The DNA for the CDR3 is TGTGCCTGGACAGATAACTACGAGCAGTACTTC.

On this clone itself: At the DNA level, this CDR3 is encoded by other sequences in the same sample as well. The rearrangement links TRBV7-9 to TRBJ1-5; 9 bases match TRBD1. The CDR3 contains 14 residues. Germline-derived CDR1 and CDR2 are SEHNR and FQNEAQ (reference sequence). The J segment lost 5 bases and the V segment lost 5 bases, leaving 4 bases of the junction unmatched. The CDR3 sequence: CASSPGQGYQPQHF. The CDR3 coding sequence is TGTGCCAGCAGCCCGGGACAGGGTTATCAGCCCCAGCATTTT.

The rearrangement joins TRBV4-1 to TRBJ2-1, with 8 nucleotides matching TRBD2. CDR3 size: 15 residues. The V gene end was trimmed by 0 bases and the J gene end by 7 bases; junction bases not matched to a gene: 5. From germline, CDR1 is MGHRA and CDR2 YSYEKL. CDR3 region: CASSQDYREGNEQFF. DNA of the CDR3: TGCGCCAGCAGCCAAGATTACCGGGAGGGGAATGAGCAGTTCTTC.

The chain uses TRBV7-9 and TRBJ1-1, with 7 bases identical to TRBD1. Losses at the gene ends were 5 bases for V and 1 base for J; bases not matched to a gene: 7. Germline CDR1 reads SEHNR; CDR2 reads FQNEAQ (reference sequence). The CDR3 is made up of 15 amino acids. CDR3 region: CASSLQRQGNTEAFF. The DNA of the CDR3 is TGTGCCAGCAGCCTCCAGCGACAGGGGAACACTGAAGCTTTCTTT. Full variable domain (missing parts from reference TRBV7-9 and TRBJ1-1): DTGVSQNPRHKITKRGQNVTFRCDPISEHNRLYWYRQTLGQGPEFLTYFQNEAQLEKSRLLSDRFSAERPKGSFSTLEIQRTEQGDSAMYLCASSLQRQGNTEAFFGQGTRLTVV.

In DNA form, the CDR3 reads TGTGCCAGTAGTTTGGACGGCCCTGGCTACACCTTC. Protein product: CASSLDGPGYTF. This rearrangement joins TRBV19 to TRBJ1-2; no firm D call. The germline V gene has CDR1 LNHDA and CDR2 SQIVND (reference sequence). V gave up 5 bases and J gave up 7 bases, with 11 bases separating them. The CDR3 is 12 amino acids.

This chain joins TRBV4-3 and TRBJ1-5, with a weak D call TRBD1 (6 bases). CDR3 length: 19 amino acids. Trimming took 0 bases from V and 0 from J, leaving 18 bases between them. In germline, CDR1 is LGHNA, CDR2 YSLEER. The CDR3: CASSQDKGGPPYSNQPQHF. The CDR3 DNA reads as TGCGCCAGCAGCCAAGATAAAGGGGGGCCCCCTTATAGCAATCAGCCCCAGCATTTT.

This chain connects TRBV11-1 to TRBJ1-1, with a weak D call TRBD1 (6 bases). The V end lost 5 bases, the J end lost 7 bases, and 23 bases lay between the germline ends. The CDR3 runs to 16 residues. Germline V gene lookup returns CDR1 SGHAT and CDR2 FQDESV (reference sequence). CDR3 DNA: TGTGCCAGCAGCCTAGGTGTACAGGGAATCGGAGATGAAGCTTTCTTT. Translating it yields CASSLGVQGIGDEAFF.

The chain joins TRBV4-1 to TRBJ2-7, with a tentative D call TRBD2 (5 bases). The CDR3 is made up of 14 amino acids. The ends were cut back, 3 bases at V and 5 bases at J, with 14 bases in the middle. The germline gives CDR1 MGHRA, CDR2 YSYEKL. CDR3 in amino acids: CASSHRTGINEQYF. The CDR3 bases are TGCGCCAGCAGCCATCGTACCGGGATCAACGAGCAGTACTTC.

The chain couples TRBV19 to TRBJ1-2, with D uncertain. Germline CDR1 and CDR2: LNHDA and SQIVND (reference sequence). Between the trimmed V and J ends, which lost 7 bases and 8 bases, there was a span of 14 bases. The CDR3 is made up of 12 amino acids. The CDR3 nucleotides are TGTGCCAGTATGGGGTCTGGGTTCGGCTACACCTTC. The encoded protein is CASMGSGFGYTF.

V and J are TRBV7-9 and TRBJ2-5, with D possibly matching TRBD1 (5 bases). The CDR3 length is 14 residues. Germline assignment: CDR1 SEHNR and CDR2 FQNEAQ (reference sequence). Trimming stripped 3 bases from V and 2 bases from J, with 10 bases between. The CDR3 coding sequence is TGTGCCAGCAGCTTTGTGGGGCCACAAGAGACCCAGTACTTC. Translation gives CASSFVGPQETQYF.

The chain recombines TRBV5-1 with TRBJ2-1; 7 positions agree with TRBD2. The CDR3 totals 15 residues. Germline V gene lookup returns CDR1 SGHRS and CDR2 YFSETQ. The ends lost 4 bases at V and 4 bases at J; junction bases unmatched: 8. CDR3: CASSLSYSGYNEQFF. In DNA form, the CDR3 reads TGCGCCAGCAGCCTCAGTTATAGCGGGTACAATGAGCAGTTCTTC.

The J gene is TRBJ2-7, the V gene TRBV13, with D possibly being TRBD1 (5 bases). V was clipped by 5 bases and J by 6 bases, with 8 bases between them. The CDR3 length is 11 residues. Germline V CDR1 and CDR2: PRHDT, FYEKMQ (reference sequence). The CDR3 here is CASSLDSEQYF. CDR3 DNA sequence: TGTGCCAGCAGCCTCGACAGCGAGCAGTACTTC.

The chain combines TRBV27 with TRBJ2-7, with a tentative D call TRBD1 (6 bases). The CDR3 spans 14 residues. Germline CDR1 is MNHEY and CDR2 is SMNVEV (reference sequence). Trimming shortened V by 5 bases and J by 3 bases, and 14 bases separated the two germline ends. The CDR3 spells CASSKRGNYYEQYF. For the CDR3, the DNA is TGTGCCAGCAGTAAAAGGGGGAATTACTACGAGCAGTACTTC.

This chain joins TRBV7-9 and TRBJ2-2; tentatively, D is TRBD1 or TRBD2 (5 bases each). Germline CDR1 and CDR2: SEHNR and FQNEAQ (reference sequence). V gave up 5 bases and J gave up 0 bases, with 22 bases separating them. CDR3 length: 19 amino acids. CDR3 loop: CASSLTGQGAPPNTGELFF. In DNA, the CDR3 is TGTGCCAGCAGCCTCACGGGCCAGGGAGCCCCTCCGAACACCGGGGAGCTGTTTTTT.

V gene TRBV13 combines with J gene TRBJ1-1; 11 bases match TRBD1. The trim removed 0 bases at V and 5 bases at J, leaving 5 bases unmatched. In germline, CDR1 is PRHDT, CDR2 FYEKMQ (reference sequence). The CDR3 contains 16 residues. CDR3 residues: CASSLGRTGGFTEAFF. CDR3 nucleotides: TGTGCCAGCAGCTTAGGCAGGACAGGGGGCTTTACTGAAGCTTTCTTT. Using reference TRBV13 and TRBJ1-1 for the parts outside the CDR3, the full variable domain is AAGVIQSPRHLIKEKRETATLKCYPIPRHDTVYWYQQGPGQDPQFLISFYEKMQSDKGSIPDRFSAQQFSDYHSELNMSSLELGDSALYFCASSLGRTGGFTEAFFGQGTRLTVV.

V usage is TRBV27 and J usage is TRBJ2-1; D remains ambiguous. The ends were cut back, 2 bases at V and 8 bases at J, with 10 bases in the middle. CDR1 and CDR2 (germline): MNHEY, SMNVEV (reference sequence). This CDR3 region has 13 residues. This chain's CDR3 is CASSLVPPHEQFF. CDR3 bases: TGTGCCAGCAGTTTAGTCCCGCCCCATGAGCAGTTCTTC.